The clone carrying this TCR beta chain was counted only a few times. As yet, its antigen is unknown. The CDR3 runs to 17 residues. The ends lost 3 bases at V and 0 bases at J; junction bases unmatched: 7. Germline CDR1 reads SQVTM; CDR2 reads ANQGSEA. The sample belongs to a study of response to subunit inactivated influenza vaccine. Notes on the study in general: Seasonal influenza vaccination, on each occasion, was suggested by the authors to recruit few new T cells.

TCRdb passed the RT-PCR reads through MiXCR, listing each CDR3 protein once. Altogether a few hundred thousand distinct CDR3 sequences are present, around 7.7% being singletons, with the ten largest covering 13%. This sample comprised PBMCs from blood, obtained less than 30 months after vaccination. The sequence was collected from a man between 50 and 69 years old who received an inactivated influenza vaccine. The rearrangement joins TRBV29-1 to TRBJ2-1, with 11 bases matching TRBD2. Here the CDR3 reads CSVDALLAGDSYNEQFF. The DNA of the CDR3 is TGCAGCGTTGATGCTTTACTAGCGGGGGACTCCTACAATGAGCAGTTCTTC.